This note documents a single T cell receptor beta chain sequence. This sample is part of a study of CD8 T cells in ankylosing spondylitis. TCRdb processed the 5' RACE reads anew with MiXCR; each CDR3 protein has one entry. The table lists approximately 300,000 distinct CDR3 sequences, 20% of them singletons. The CDR3 totals 13 residues. Germline V CDR1 and CDR2: DFQATT, SNEGSKA (reference sequence). Trimming shortened V by 7 bases and J by 1 base, and 11 bases separated the two germline ends. This chain links TRBV20-1 with TRBJ2-4; D not certain. The sequence came from a male donor with ankylosing spondylitis or in good health (not recorded which). The sample was blood, either unsorted or a sorted T cell fraction (not recorded which). CDR3 nucleotide sequence: TGCAGTGGACACCACTCGGCCAAAAACATTCAGTACTTC. Translating it yields CSGHHSAKNIQYF.